This record concerns one T cell receptor beta chain sequence. Deep level was the assay's run setting. Clones were sequenced by immunoSEQ multiplex PCR, and TCRdb holds only the in-frame ones, with some missing. The table records over a million clones, roughly 97% of them present only once. CDR1 and CDR2 (germline): DFQATT, SNEGSKA (reference sequence). The CDR3 has 11 residues. The entry originates in a study of shared clonotypes between healthy human individuals. Caucasian adults residing in Nashville, Tennessee made up all the donors. CD4+ cell separation produced CD45RA+ naive and CD45RA-negative memory subsets.

The specimen sequenced was naive CD4+ T cells sorted from blood. This sample's subset: CD45RA+ positively selected. The source is a man between 25 and 39 years old in good health. The chain combines TRBV20-1 with TRBJ1-4, with a possible D match to TRBD1 (6 bases). The CDR3 reads CRGGMGEKLFF. The CDR3 nucleotides are TGCAGGGGGGGCATGGGGGAAAAACTGTTTTTT.